This entry lists 21 T cell receptor beta chains sequenced from one sample in a study of shared clonotypes between healthy human individuals. The method was immunoSEQ multiplex PCR; TCRdb's version includes in-frame clones alone and lacks a portion of them. The profile shows some 2,500,000 clones, over 85% of them singletons. The sequenced sample was naive CD4+ T cells from PBMCs. Subset noted: CD45RA+ positively selected. The receptors were gathered from a man aged 18 to 30 in good health. Some clones in this sample may be carry-over from other donors' samples.

This chain links TRBV5-1 with TRBJ1-1, with a weak D call TRBD1 (5 bases). Trimming shortened V by 4 bases and J by 3 bases, and 13 bases separated the two germline ends. This CDR3 comprises 14 residues. The germline V gene has CDR1 SGHRS and CDR2 YFSETQ. The DNA for the CDR3 is TGCGCCAGCAGCCGGCTGACGGGGGACACTGAAGCTTTCTTT. Protein: CASSRLTGDTEAFF. Looking up the rest from reference TRBV5-1 and TRBJ1-1 gives the full variable domain: KAGVTQTPRYLIKTRGQQVTLSCSPISGHRSVSWYQQTPGQGLQFLFEYFSETQRNKGNFPGRFSGRQFSNSRSEMNVSTLELGDSALYLCASSRLTGDTEAFFGQGTRLTVV.

V and J are TRBV28 and TRBJ2-6; no definite D call. Germline values: CDR1 MDHEN, CDR2 SYDVKM. The CDR3 length is 15 residues. The V end was cut by 2 bases, the J end by 2 bases, with 7 bases between. The CDR3 coding sequence is TGTGCCAGCAGTTTAAGGAGCCCTGGGGCCAACGTCCTGACTTTC. It codes for CASSLRSPGANVLTF.

The chain carries TRBV7-3 and TRBJ2-3; D call uncertain. Trimming took off 5 bases at V and 2 bases at J, with 8 bases between the two ends. From germline, CDR1 is SGHTA and CDR2 FQGTGA. The CDR3 extends over 13 amino acids. The CDR3 loop is CASSQGATDTQYF. CDR3 sequence (DNA): TGTGCCAGCAGCCAAGGAGCCACAGATACGCAGTATTTT.

This chain links TRBV9 with TRBJ2-7, with 11 bases fitting TRBD2. The CDR3 is 17 residues long. The ends lost 0 bases at V and 0 bases at J; junction bases unmatched: 5. Germline V gives CDR1 SGDLS, CDR2 YYNGEE. This chain's CDR3 is CASSVGLAGPLSYEQYF. The CDR3 DNA is TGTGCCAGCAGCGTAGGACTAGCGGGACCTCTCTCCTACGAGCAGTACTTC.

The chain employs TRBV28 and TRBJ2-2, with D maybe TRBD2 (5 bases). The CDR3 loop spans 16 amino acids. CDR1 and CDR2 (germline): MDHEN, SYDVKM. V lost 5 bases and J 1 base, leaving 14 bases between the germline ends. This CDR3 reads CASSPNDYLNTGELFF. The DNA for the CDR3 is TGTGCCAGCAGTCCAAACGACTACCTGAACACCGGGGAGCTGTTTTTT.

The rearrangement joins TRBV7-9 to TRBJ1-5, with 8 bases identical to TRBD1. V trimming: 4 bases; J trimming: 2 bases; junction bases outside the gene matches: 7. Germline V gene data show CDR1 as SEHNR and CDR2 as FQNEAQ (reference sequence). The CDR3 consists of 16 residues. The CDR3 DNA sequence: TGTGCCAGCAGCTCCCAGGGGGGACAGGGCAATCAGCCCCAGCATTTT. Translating it yields CASSSQGGQGNQPQHF.

V is TRBV2 and J is TRBJ1-1; D unresolved. Trimming left V 4 bases short and J 3 bases short, with 9 bases between. Germline assignment: CDR1 SNHLY and CDR2 FYNNEI. The CDR3 has 13 amino acids. Here the CDR3 reads CASSAFIYTEAFF. Written as DNA, the CDR3 is TGTGCCAGCAGTGCCTTTATCTACACTGAAGCTTTCTTT.

The chain recombines TRBV25-1 with TRBJ2-5; D is unclear. Germline CDR1 MGHDK, CDR2 SYGVNS. This CDR3 is built from 12 residues. Trimming stripped 8 bases from V and 4 bases from J, with 11 bases between. The CDR3 here is CASADLAETQYF. In nucleotides, the CDR3 is TGTGCCAGCGCCGACCTCGCAGAGACCCAGTACTTC.

V usage is TRBV20-1 and J usage is TRBJ2-7, with D perhaps matching TRBD1 (5 bases). This CDR3 region has 11 residues. Germline V gene sequence: CDR1 DFQATT, CDR2 SNEGSKA (reference sequence). The V and J ends lost 3 bases and 5 bases respectively, with 8 bases between them. CDR3 bases: TGCAGTGCTAGTAGCAGGGACGAGCAGTACTTC. Its translation is CSASSRDEQYF.

The V and J genes are TRBV19 and TRBJ2-7; 9 nucleotides match TRBD2. Germline V gene data show CDR1 as LNHDA and CDR2 as SQIVND (reference sequence). The CDR3 is 16 amino acids. V gave up 7 bases and J gave up 4 bases; unmatched junction bases: 14. The CDR3 DNA is TGTGCCAGTAAGGAATCGGGGCTAGCGGGAAGTTACGAGCAGTACTTC. Protein sequence: CASKESGLAGSYEQYF. Using reference TRBV19 and TRBJ2-7 for the parts outside the CDR3, the full variable domain is DGGITQSPKYLFRKEGQNVTLSCEQNLNHDAMYWYRQDPGQGLRLIYYSQIVNDFQKGDIAEGYSVSREKKESFPLTVTSAQKNPTAFYLCASKESGLAGSYEQYFGPGTRLTVT.

The genes are TRBV5-4 and TRBJ1-1; 8 bases map to TRBD1. Germline lookup yields CDR1 SGHNT and CDR2 YYREEE (reference sequence). CDR3 length: 12 residues. V lost 4 bases and J lost 9; bases outside the gene matches: 5. The CDR3 spells CASSPRDRKAFF. The CDR3, as DNA: TGTGCCAGCAGCCCGCGGGACAGGAAAGCTTTCTTT.

In regard to this clone: Possible read error: a much larger clone is one base away. This chain joins TRBV11-2 and TRBJ2-5, with TRBD1 matching over 11 bases. The DNA end is a closer match to TRBJ2-7, so the J assignment may be wrong. Germline lookup yields CDR1 SGHAT and CDR2 FQNNGV. This CDR3 comprises 14 residues. Here the CDR3 reads CASSIGTGGYEQYF. The CDR3 nucleotides are TGTGCCAGCAGCATAGGGACAGGGGGCTACGAGCAGTACTTC.

The V call is TRBV5-1, the J call TRBJ2-1; 11 nucleotides line up with TRBD1. From germline, CDR1 is SGHRS and CDR2 YFSETQ. The CDR3 has 16 amino acids. V lost 4 bases, J lost 7 bases, and 10 bases stayed unmatched. The CDR3: CASSRDPGQGVNEQFF. CDR3 sequence (DNA): TGCGCCAGCAGCCGAGATCCGGGACAGGGGGTTAATGAGCAGTTCTTC.

The chain joins TRBV4-2 to TRBJ1-3; D is unclear. Germline V gene sequence: CDR1 LGHNA, CDR2 YNFKEQ. The CDR3 extends over 13 amino acids. Trimming removed 6 bases from V and 4 bases from J, with 10 bases in between. The chain's CDR3 is CASREAAGNTIYF. The CDR3 region has the DNA TGTGCCAGCAGGGAAGCAGCGGGAAACACCATATATTTT.

V usage is TRBV6-6 and J usage is TRBJ2-1; D gene ambiguous. Germline V gene data show CDR1 as MNHNY and CDR2 as SVGAGI (reference sequence). V lost 7 bases and J 4 bases, leaving 14 bases between the germline ends. This CDR3 has 14 amino acids. CDR3 region: CASTAALSYNEQFF. In nucleotides, the CDR3 is TGTGCCAGCACGGCGGCACTCTCTTACAATGAGCAGTTCTTC.

The chain combines TRBV9 with TRBJ2-1, with D hard to call. Looked up from germline, CDR1 is SGDLS and CDR2 is YYNGEE. The CDR3 is made up of 16 amino acids. The germline V and J ends were trimmed by 3 bases and 7 bases, with 20 bases remaining between them. CDR3 protein: CASSGHSGLLTNEQFF. CDR3 coding DNA: TGTGCCAGCAGCGGACATAGTGGTCTTTTAACTAATGAGCAGTTCTTC.

This clone was observed once. J is TRBJ2-2 and V is TRBV30; a possible D gene is TRBD2 (6 bases). The CDR3 is 14 residues long. CDR1 and CDR2 (germline): GTSNPN, SVGIG (reference sequence). Trimming stripped 3 bases from V and 6 bases from J, with 14 bases between. This CDR3 reads CAWSLIPGAGELFF. The CDR3 DNA reads as TGTGCCTGGAGCCTCATCCCGGGGGCCGGGGAGCTGTTTTTT.

The chain employs TRBV5-1 and TRBJ2-5; TRBD2 might be the D (5 bases). This CDR3 has 14 residues. Germline V gives CDR1 SGHRS, CDR2 YFSETQ. Between the trimmed V and J ends, which lost 4 bases and 4 bases, there was a span of 14 bases. CDR3 nucleotide sequence: TGCGCCAGCAGCCCCCTACGGGGATTAGAGACCCAGTACTTC. This gives the protein CASSPLRGLETQYF. Supplemented by reference TRBV5-1 and TRBJ2-5, the full variable domain reads KAGVTQTPRYLIKTRGQQVTLSCSPISGHRSVSWYQQTPGQGLQFLFEYFSETQRNKGNFPGRFSGRQFSNSRSEMNVSTLELGDSALYLCASSPLRGLETQYFGPGTRLLVL.

CDR3 residues: CASSFSRTQTYEQYF. The CDR3 DNA is TGTGCCAGCAGTTTTAGTCGGACACAAACCTACGAGCAGTACTTC. The rearrangement uses TRBV28 and TRBJ2-7, with a weak D call TRBD1 (5 bases). This CDR3 contains 15 residues. Per germline, CDR1 MDHEN and CDR2 SYDVKM. V was shortened by 3 bases and J by 2 bases, with 14 bases between the two germline ends.

Note on this clone: Other DNA sequences in this specimen translate into the identical CDR3. The chain uses TRBV19 and TRBJ2-1; no firm D call. The CDR3 totals 13 residues. Trimming stripped 9 bases from V and 0 bases from J, with 9 bases between. CDR1 LNHDA and CDR2 SQIVND come from the germline V gene (reference sequence). The CDR3 nucleotides are TGTGCCAGCTCCCTGAGCTCCTACAATGAGCAGTTCTTC. This encodes CASSLSSYNEQFF.

This chain connects TRBV11-1 to TRBJ2-1; D is unresolved. This CDR3 has 14 residues. Germline V gene lookup returns CDR1 SGHAT and CDR2 FQDESV (reference sequence). V shed 5 bases and J shed 9 bases, with 17 bases lying between them. CDR3 protein: CASSRTASLREQFF. CDR3 nucleotides: TGTGCCAGCAGCCGGACGGCGAGTCTACGTGAGCAGTTCTTC. Together with reference TRBV11-1 and TRBJ2-1, the CDR3 gives the full variable domain: EAEVAQSPRYKITEKSQAVAFWCDPISGHATLYWYRQILGQGPELLVQFQDESVVDDSQLPKDRFSAERLKGVDSTLKIQPAELGDSAMYLCASSRTASLREQFFGPGTRLTVL.